Each of the 27 T cell receptor beta chains below was sequenced from the same sample in a study of response to subunit inactivated influenza vaccine. TCRdb processed the RT-PCR reads anew with MiXCR; each CDR3 protein has one entry. The profile shows some 500,000 distinct CDR3 sequences, about 25% of them singletons. Sequencing used CD4+ T cells sorted from PBMCs, obtained about 5 days after vaccination. These receptors were collected from a man over 45 who received an inactivated influenza vaccine.

V is TRBV25-1 and J is TRBJ2-5; TRBD2 aligns across 10 bases. CDR3 length: 18 residues. Looked up from germline, CDR1 is MGHDK and CDR2 is SYGVNS. J lost 5 bases, V lost 5 bases, and 17 bases had no gene match. The CDR3, as DNA: TGTGCCAGCAGTAACCAAGGGACTAGCGTACCAGAGAGGGAGACCCAGTACTTC. This sequence encodes CASSNQGTSVPERETQYF. Based on the CDR3 plus reference TRBV25-1 and TRBJ2-5, the full variable domain is EADIYQTPRYLVIGTGKKITLECSQTMGHDKMYWYQQDPGMELHLIHYSYGVNSTEKGDLSSESTVSRIRTEHFPLTLESARPSHTSQYLCASSNQGTSVPERETQYFGPGTRLLVL.

This chain links TRBV5-1 with TRBJ2-7; D is unresolved. Germline CDR1 is SGHRS and CDR2 is YFSETQ. Trimming stripped 0 bases from V and 6 bases from J, with 4 bases between. CDR3 length equals 11 residues. The CDR3 bases are TGCGCCAGCAGCTTGGGGGCCGAGCAGTACTTC. Translation: CASSLGAEQYF.

The genes are TRBV14 and TRBJ2-2; D is undetermined. Trimming left V 2 bases short and J 3 bases short, with 7 bases between. This CDR3 has 14 residues. The V gene's germline CDR1 is SGHDN and CDR2 FVKESK. The chain's CDR3 is CASSQNSDTGELFF. Here the CDR3 DNA reads TGTGCCAGCAGCCAAAACAGCGACACCGGGGAGCTGTTTTTT.

This clonotype showed up just a few times. V gene TRBV7-2 combines with J gene TRBJ2-1; 12 positions agree with TRBD2. The CDR3 sequence is 17 residues long. V gave up 7 bases and J gave up 5 bases; unmatched junction bases: 12. The germline CDR1 and CDR2 sequences are SGHTA and FQGNSA. DNA for the CDR3: TGTGCCAGCACCCGGGGGGCCGGACTAGCGGGGAACAATGAGCAGTTCTTC. Residues: CASTRGAGLAGNNEQFF.

A few counts support this clonotype. The V call is TRBV6-5, the J call TRBJ2-5; 7 bases are a match to TRBD1. After removal of 0 bases from V and 4 bases from J, the junction contained 5 bases not matched to a gene. The CDR3 extends over 15 amino acids. Germline CDR1 reads MNHEY; CDR2 reads SVGAGI. The CDR3 loop reads CASSYSRDSRETQYF. DNA for the CDR3: TGTGCCAGCAGTTACTCCCGGGACAGTAGAGAGACCCAGTACTTC.

This clonotype occurred a few times. The chain couples TRBV13 to TRBJ1-2, with a possible D match to TRBD1 (5 bases). The CDR3 contains 12 residues. The V gene lost 8 bases and the J gene lost 6 bases, with 13 bases spanning the gap. Germline V gene data show CDR1 as PRHDT and CDR2 as FYEKMQ (reference sequence). The DNA for the CDR3 is TGTGCCAGCGCCAGGGACTTTGATGGCTACACCTTC. This translates into CASARDFDGYTF.

This clonotype was picked up a small number of times. The chain employs TRBV10-2 and TRBJ1-1; the match to TRBD1 covers 8 bases. V shed 7 bases, J shed 11 bases, and the junction held 6 bases outside the gene matches. The germline gives CDR1 WSHSY, CDR2 SAAADI. This CDR3 is built from 11 residues. The chain's CDR3 is CASMTDRDAFF. The CDR3 DNA reads TGCGCCAGCATGACGGACAGGGACGCTTTCTTT.

The table lists this clonotype with a few counts. The gene calls are TRBV6-1 and TRBJ2-7; TRBD1 is a possible D gene (6 bases). The V end was cut by 6 bases, the J end by 0 bases, with 18 bases between. The CDR3 is 16 amino acids. CDR1 is MNHNS, CDR2 SASEGT, per germline. The CDR3 here is CASSLRSTGFSYEQYF. As DNA, the CDR3 is TGTGCCAGCAGCCTCCGGTCGACAGGCTTCTCCTACGAGCAGTACTTC.

The rearrangement uses TRBV3-1 and TRBJ2-7; 7 bases fit TRBD1. The CDR3 is made up of 13 amino acids. In germline, CDR1 is LGHDT, CDR2 YNNKEL (reference sequence). The J segment lost 3 bases and the V segment lost 6 bases, leaving 5 bases of the junction unmatched. The CDR3 nucleotides are TGTGCCAGCAGACGGGACAGCCACTACGAGCAGTACTTC. Translating gives CASRRDSHYEQYF.

The rearrangement links TRBV27 to TRBJ1-2; tentative D call: TRBD1 (6 bases). This CDR3 spans 15 amino acids. The V end was cut by 6 bases, the J end by 5 bases, with 19 bases between. In germline, CDR1 is MNHEY, CDR2 SMNVEV (reference sequence). CDR3 nucleotide sequence: TGTGCCAGCAGCCGAAGGGGGGGCCTGGGGTATGGCTACACCTTC. This translates into CASSRRGGLGYGYTF.

The chain couples TRBV12-3 or TRBV12-4 to TRBJ1-1, with unresolved D. Trimming removed 1 base from V and 10 bases from J, with 13 bases in between. CDR3 size: 13 residues. CDR3 sequence (DNA): TGTGCCAGCAGTTTAGTCGTCGCCCCCGGAGCTTTCTTT. This gives the protein CASSLVVAPGAFF.

This clonotype was observed a handful of times. At one end, the junction sequence differs from germline, possibly due to a read error. This rearrangement joins TRBV11-2 to TRBJ2-5, with TRBD1 matching 9 bases. The CDR3 totals 15 residues. The germline V gene encodes CDR1 SGHAT and CDR2 FQNNGV. CDR3 loop: CASSVDTGGRGTQYF. The CDR3 coding sequence is TGTGCCAGCAGCGTAGACACAGGGGGCCGGGGGACCCAGTACTTC.

This clonotype was counted a few times. V is TRBV6-6 and J is TRBJ2-3, with D tentatively TRBD1 (5 bases). This CDR3 region has 13 residues. Trimming pared 5 bases from V and 4 bases from J, leaving 10 bases between. Germline CDR1 reads MNHNY; CDR2 reads SVGAGI (reference sequence). The DNA for the CDR3 is TGTGCCAGCAGTCCGCAGGGTGCAGATACGCAGTATTTT. Translation: CASSPQGADTQYF.

This clonotype came up a few times. The J gene is TRBJ1-5, the V gene TRBV12-3 or TRBV12-4; D is perhaps TRBD1 (5 bases). This CDR3 is built from 16 residues. V lost 8 bases and J lost 5, with 22 bases in between. The CDR3 nucleotides read TGTGCCAGCCTTATTTGTTGCGGGACCGGAGATCAGCCCCAGCATTTT. It encodes CASLICCGTGDQPQHF.

This clonotype was seen a few times. V gene TRBV4-3 combines with J gene TRBJ2-1; 11 bases are shared with TRBD2. Germline lookup yields CDR1 LGHNA and CDR2 YSLEER. CDR3 length: 16 residues. V was pared by 4 bases and J by 4 bases, with 6 bases of the junction left unmatched. The CDR3 DNA reads as TGCGCCAGCAGCCGCGGGACTAGCGGAGATTACAATGAGCAGTTCTTC. It yields the protein CASSRGTSGDYNEQFF.

This sequence joins TRBV7-3 and TRBJ1-1; D may be TRBD1 (5 bases). Germline V gene data show CDR1 as SGHTA and CDR2 as FQGTGA. V lost 4 bases to trimming and J lost 6 bases, with 12 bases between them. The CDR3 contains 13 residues. Here the CDR3 reads CASSWQGDAEAFF. DNA of the CDR3: TGTGCCAGCAGCTGGCAGGGTGATGCTGAAGCTTTCTTT.

The J gene is TRBJ1-5, the V gene TRBV30, with a possible D match to TRBD1 (5 bases). The germline V and J ends were trimmed by 1 base and 7 bases, with 11 bases remaining between them. The CDR3 loop spans 13 amino acids. The germline gives CDR1 GTSNPN, CDR2 SVGIG (reference sequence). This CDR3 is CAWSGQGGQPQHF. CDR3 nucleotides: TGTGCCTGGAGTGGGCAGGGTGGGCAGCCCCAGCATTTT.

The CDR3, as DNA: TGTGCCAGCTCACCACTGAAGGGGAGAAGCACAGATACGCAGTATTTT. Translated, it gives CASSPLKGRSTDTQYF. This chain uses TRBV18 with TRBJ2-3; TRBD1 or TRBD2 may be the D gene (5 bases each). Trimming removed 1 base at V and 0 bases at J, with 11 bases between. Germline CDR1 and CDR2: KGHSH and LQKENI. This CDR3 comprises 16 residues.

The V gene is TRBV10-3, the J gene TRBJ1-6; D call uncertain. The germline CDR1 and CDR2 sequences are ENHRY and SYGVKD. This CDR3 has 15 residues. Trimming left V 8 bases short and J 0 bases short, with 11 bases between. The CDR3 region is CAIQELSSYNSPLHF. In DNA, the CDR3 is TGTGCCATCCAGGAACTGAGCTCCTATAATTCACCCCTCCACTTT.

This clonotype was recorded at least ten times. The V gene is TRBV12-3 or TRBV12-4, the J gene TRBJ2-6, with 7 bases matching TRBD1. Trimming at V came to 6 bases and at J to 4 bases, leaving 3 bases not matched to a gene. The CDR3 runs 14 residues. CDR3: CASSEGAGANVLTF. CDR3 nucleotides: TGTGCCAGCAGCGAGGGGGCCGGGGCCAACGTCCTGACTTTC.

This chain joins TRBV5-1 and TRBJ2-7; D assignment may be TRBD1 or TRBD2 (6 bases each). V was shortened by 0 bases and J by 2 bases, with 12 bases between the two germline ends. This CDR3 has 15 residues. CDR1 is SGHRS, CDR2 YFSETQ, per germline. The CDR3 here is CASSLGGGRTYEQYF. The CDR3 bases are TGCGCCAGCAGCTTGGGTGGGGGGCGAACCTACGAGCAGTACTTC.

This clonotype was counted only a few times. This chain joins TRBV12-3 or TRBV12-4 and TRBJ1-2; no reliable D call. V shed 6 bases and J shed 7 bases, with 12 bases lying between them. This CDR3 contains 12 residues. The CDR3 loop reads CASRDRGGGYTF. CDR3 sequence (DNA): TGTGCCAGCAGAGACCGAGGAGGTGGCTACACCTTC.

This clonotype occurred a few times. The chain employs TRBV5-1 and TRBJ1-4; possible D gene TRBD1, 6 bases. Germline V gene sequence: CDR1 SGHRS, CDR2 YFSETQ. V was shortened by 4 bases and J by 4 bases, with 14 bases between the two germline ends. There are 15 residues in the CDR3. The CDR3 DNA is TGCGCCAGCAGCCCCTCGGGGGCCGGTAATGAAAAACTGTTTTTT. It translates to CASSPSGAGNEKLFF.

This clonotype has only a few counts. This chain connects TRBV12-3 or TRBV12-4 to TRBJ2-1; D gene ambiguous. Trimming shortened V by 6 bases and J by 9 bases, and 15 bases separated the two germline ends. The CDR3 has 13 residues. The CDR3 sequence is CASSPRARLEQFF. The CDR3 coding sequence is TGTGCCAGCAGCCCCCGGGCAAGGCTTGAGCAGTTCTTC.

This clonotype was observed a handful of times. V is TRBV20-1 and J is TRBJ2-7; 9 bases fit TRBD1. Germline V gene data show CDR1 as DFQATT and CDR2 as SNEGSKA (reference sequence). The J segment lost 3 bases and the V segment lost 6 bases, leaving 9 bases of the junction unmatched. The CDR3 covers 14 residues. The CDR3 DNA reads TGCAGTGCCCCCCCCGGGACAGGGAACTACGAGCAGTACTTC. Translating gives CSAPPGTGNYEQYF.

In this sample, this clonotype turned up a few times. This CDR3 is CASSALGSGGTYEQYF. For the CDR3, the DNA is TGTGCCAGCAGCGCATTGGGTTCGGGGGGAACCTACGAGCAGTACTTC. V gene TRBV9 combines with J gene TRBJ2-7; 7 bases line up with TRBD2. Germline trimming cut 3 bases from V and 2 bases from J; bases unmatched to any gene: 11. The CDR3 has 16 amino acids. Germline CDR1 and CDR2: SGDLS and YYNGEE.

In this sample, this clonotype turned up many times. The rearrangement uses TRBV29-1 and TRBJ2-2; D uncertain. The CDR3 spans 12 residues. The germline gives CDR1 SQVTM, CDR2 ANQGSEA. V was cut by 4 bases and J by 1 base, with 4 bases left in between. The CDR3 reads CSVGQNTGELFF. The CDR3 DNA reads TGCAGCGTTGGACAGAACACCGGGGAGCTGTTTTTT.